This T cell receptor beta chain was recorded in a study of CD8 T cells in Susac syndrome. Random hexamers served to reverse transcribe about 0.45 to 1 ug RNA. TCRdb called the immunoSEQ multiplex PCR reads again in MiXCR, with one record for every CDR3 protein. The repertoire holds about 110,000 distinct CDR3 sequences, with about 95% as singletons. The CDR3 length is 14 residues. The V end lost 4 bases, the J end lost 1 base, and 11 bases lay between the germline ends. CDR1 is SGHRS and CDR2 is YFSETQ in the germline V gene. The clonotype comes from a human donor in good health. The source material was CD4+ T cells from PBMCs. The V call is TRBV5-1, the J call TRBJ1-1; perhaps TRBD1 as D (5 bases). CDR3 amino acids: CASSTQGGNTEAFF. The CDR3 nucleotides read TGCGCCAGCAGCACTCAGGGTGGGAACACTGAAGCTTTCTTT.